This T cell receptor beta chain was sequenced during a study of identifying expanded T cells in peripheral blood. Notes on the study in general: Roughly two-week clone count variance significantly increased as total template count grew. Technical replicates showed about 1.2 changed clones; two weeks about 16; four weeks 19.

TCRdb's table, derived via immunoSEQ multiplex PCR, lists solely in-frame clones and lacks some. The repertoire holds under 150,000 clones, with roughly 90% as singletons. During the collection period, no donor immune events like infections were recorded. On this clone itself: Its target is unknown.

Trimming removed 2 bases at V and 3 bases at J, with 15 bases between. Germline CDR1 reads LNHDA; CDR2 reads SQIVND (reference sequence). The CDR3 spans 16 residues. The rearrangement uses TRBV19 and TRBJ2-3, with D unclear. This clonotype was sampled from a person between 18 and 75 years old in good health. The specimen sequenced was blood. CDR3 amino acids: CASSILGSPPTDTQYF. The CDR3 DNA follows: TGTGCCAGTAGTATATTAGGGTCCCCCCCGACAGATACGCAGTATTTT. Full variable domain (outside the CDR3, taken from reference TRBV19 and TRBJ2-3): DGGITQSPKYLFRKEGQNVTLSCEQNLNHDAMYWYRQDPGQGLRLIYYSQIVNDFQKGDIAEGYSVSREKKESFPLTVTSAQKNPTAFYLCASSILGSPPTDTQYFGPGTRLTVL.